The 15 T cell receptor beta chains below come from one sample, sequenced in a study of blood T cells in healthy people across ages. Next came a second PCR, run for about 7 to 12 cycles, which used a sample-barcoded 5' primer along with a J-beta primer mix. TCRdb reanalysed the 5' RACE reads using MiXCR and keeps one entry per CDR3 protein. The sample holds 700,000 or so distinct CDR3 sequences, 40% to 50% seen once. Sequenced sample: blood. The receptors were gathered from a man older than 75 in good health.

The genes are TRBV6-2 or TRBV6-3 and TRBJ2-1; tentative D call: TRBD1 (6 bases). Germline CDR1 and CDR2: MNHEY and SVGEGT. This CDR3 contains 18 residues. The V end lost 8 bases, the J end lost 0 bases, and 23 bases lay between the germline ends. Here the CDR3 DNA reads TGTGCCAGCGCTTATATTTTCAAACAGGGAAGCTCCTACAATGAGCAGTTCTTC. Translating gives CASAYIFKQGSSYNEQFF.

The chain couples TRBV20-1 to TRBJ2-1; no clear D gene. The V end was cut by 3 bases, the J end by 1 base, with 7 bases between. CDR3 length equals 13 residues. Germline V gene lookup returns CDR1 DFQATT and CDR2 SNEGSKA (reference sequence). Here the CDR3 reads CSASLGSYNEQFF. In nucleotides, the CDR3 is TGCAGTGCTAGTTTGGGGTCCTACAATGAGCAGTTCTTC.

The genes are TRBV7-2 and TRBJ2-1; no reliable D call. The CDR3 is made up of 15 amino acids. From germline, CDR1 is SGHTA and CDR2 FQGNSA. Between the trimmed V and J ends, which lost 5 bases and 3 bases, there was a span of 14 bases. The CDR3 DNA is TGTGCCAGCAGCACAAACGGAGCAGTCTACAATGAGCAGTTCTTC. Encoded protein: CASSTNGAVYNEQFF.

This clonotype showed up just a few times. J is TRBJ2-5 and V is TRBV2; 9 bases line up with TRBD1. With V trimmed by 6 bases and J by 11 bases, 13 bases remained unmatched. Germline lookup yields CDR1 SNHLY and CDR2 FYNNEI. This CDR3 has 14 residues. CDR3 sequence: CASSRDRDSVGQYF. As DNA, the CDR3 is TGTGCCAGCAGCCGGGACAGGGATTCGGTCGGGCAGTACTTC.

Only a few counts were recorded for this clonotype. This chain uses TRBV7-3 with TRBJ2-3; no clear D gene. Trimming shortened V by 5 bases and J by 1 base, and 16 bases separated the two germline ends. The CDR3 extends over 16 amino acids. The germline gives CDR1 SGHTA, CDR2 FQGTGA. This CDR3 reads CASSPFLVSGTDTQYF. CDR3 DNA sequence: TGTGCCAGCAGCCCATTCCTAGTTTCTGGCACAGATACGCAGTATTTT.

The genes are TRBV7-2 and TRBJ2-1, with no clear D. TRBJ2-7 matches the DNA end more closely, so the J call is doubtful. Germline V gives CDR1 SGHTA, CDR2 FQGNSA. The CDR3 is 14 amino acids. CDR3 bases: TGTGCCAGCAGGAAGGACGGTTCTTACAATGAGCAGTACTTC. It codes for CASRKDGSYNEQYF.

The genes are TRBV3-1 and TRBJ1-2; D unclear. Trimming removed 5 bases at V and 0 bases at J, with 13 bases between. The germline CDR1 and CDR2 sequences are LGHDT and YNNKEL (reference sequence). CDR3 length: 15 amino acids. The DNA of the CDR3 is TGTGCCAGCAGCATCAGCCCCAGTACTAACTATGGCTACACCTTC. Its protein product is CASSISPSTNYGYTF.

This clonotype came up once. The J gene is TRBJ2-3, the V gene TRBV11-3; D is perhaps TRBD1 (5 bases). Trimming took 1 base from V and 2 from J, leaving 10 bases between them. CDR1 and CDR2 from the germline V gene are SGHNT and YENEEA. The CDR3 totals 15 residues. For the CDR3, the DNA is TGTGCCAGCAGCTTAGGGACATACACCACAGATACGCAGTATTTT. Translating gives CASSLGTYTTDTQYF.

This clonotype was seen at least ten times. The chain is built from TRBV29-1 and TRBJ1-4; 10 nucleotides match TRBD1. The CDR3 has 13 residues. The junction had 4 bases not matched to a gene; V was cut back by 4 bases and J by 8 bases. Germline values: CDR1 SQVTM, CDR2 ANQGSEA. CDR3 nucleotides: TGCAGCGTTGTGGGGACAGGGGACGAAAAACTGTTTTTT. This gives the protein CSVVGTGDEKLFF.

This clonotype was recorded a few times. The chain employs TRBV7-9 and TRBJ2-4; D could derive from TRBD1 or TRBD2 (5 bases each). The CDR3 is 14 residues long. Trimming stripped 4 bases from V and 4 bases from J, with 11 bases between. CDR1 and CDR2 from the germline V gene are SEHNR and FQNEAQ (reference sequence). CDR3 nucleotides: TGTGCCAGCAGCTCCCCGGGACGGAAAAACATTCAGTACTTC. Amino acids: CASSSPGRKNIQYF.

This clonotype showed up just once. V usage is TRBV15 and J usage is TRBJ2-1; tentative D call: TRBD1 (6 bases). This CDR3 contains 17 residues. CDR1 is LNHNV and CDR2 is YYDKDF in the germline V gene (reference sequence). Trimming stripped 4 bases from V and 0 bases from J, with 16 bases between. CDR3 sequence: CATSTSLTGLSYNEQFF. CDR3 DNA sequence: TGTGCCACCAGCACTTCACTAACAGGGCTCTCCTACAATGAGCAGTTCTTC.

V usage is TRBV7-2 and J usage is TRBJ1-2; D gene unclear. There are 13 residues in the CDR3. The germline CDR1 and CDR2 sequences are SGHTA and FQGNSA. The V end was cut by 5 bases, the J end by 8 bases, with 15 bases between. The CDR3 here is CASSAWGIRGYTF. DNA of the CDR3: TGTGCCAGCAGCGCCTGGGGTATAAGAGGCTACACCTTC.

V and J are TRBV7-2 and TRBJ2-7, with TRBD1 matching over 7 bases. From germline, CDR1 is SGHTA and CDR2 FQGNSA. The trim removed 4 bases at V and 4 bases at J, leaving 10 bases unmatched. The CDR3 is made up of 15 amino acids. This chain's CDR3 is CASSSLQGLYYEQYF. CDR3 sequence (DNA): TGTGCCAGCAGCTCACTACAGGGGCTGTATTACGAGCAGTACTTC. Filled out from reference TRBV7-2 and TRBJ2-7, the complete variable domain reads GAGVSQSPSNKVTEKGKDVELRCDPISGHTALYWYRQSLGQGLEFLIYFQGNSAPDKSGLPSDRFSAERTGGSVSTLTIQRTQQEDSAVYLCASSSLQGLYYEQYFGPGTRLTVT.

The chain has TRBV11-2 and TRBJ2-7, with D perhaps being TRBD1 or TRBD2 (5 bases each). CDR1 SGHAT and CDR2 FQNNGV come from the germline V gene. V was clipped by 1 base and J by 2 bases, with 12 bases between them. CDR3 size: 15 residues. The CDR3 sequence: CASSLVSGLTYEQYF. The CDR3 DNA follows: TGTGCCAGCAGCTTAGTCTCGGGGCTTACCTACGAGCAGTACTTC.

This clonotype has just a few counts. The chain links TRBV6-2 or TRBV6-3 to TRBJ1-2; 9 positions match TRBD1. CDR1 and CDR2 (germline): MNHEY, SVGEGT. The CDR3 is 15 amino acids. V lost 6 bases, J lost 3 bases, and 8 bases stayed unmatched. This chain's CDR3 is CASRSTGGLDYGYTF. In DNA, the CDR3 is TGTGCCAGCAGGAGCACAGGGGGCTTGGACTATGGCTACACCTTC.